The clone carrying this T cell receptor beta chain appeared once. The data were produced by immunoSEQ multiplex PCR, yet TCRdb's version contains in-frame clones alone and is incomplete. This table holds tens of thousands of clones, over 80% found once. These data are taken from a study of T cell changes during pregnancy in multiple sclerosis. V was pared by 1 base and J by 0 bases, with 7 bases of the junction left unmatched. This CDR3 has 20 residues. Germline CDR1 reads SGHDN; CDR2 reads FVKESK. Sequences were derived from peripheral blood, sampled in the first trimester of pregnancy. The TCR sequence derives from a female donor with multiple sclerosis, enrolled in a pregnancy study. This chain connects TRBV14 to TRBJ2-1; TRBD2 matches 15 bases. The DNA for the CDR3 is TGTGCCAGCAGCCAAGGAGGACTAGCGGGAGGGCCCAGCTCCTACAATGAGCAGTTCTTC. This translates into CASSQGGLAGGPSSYNEQFF.